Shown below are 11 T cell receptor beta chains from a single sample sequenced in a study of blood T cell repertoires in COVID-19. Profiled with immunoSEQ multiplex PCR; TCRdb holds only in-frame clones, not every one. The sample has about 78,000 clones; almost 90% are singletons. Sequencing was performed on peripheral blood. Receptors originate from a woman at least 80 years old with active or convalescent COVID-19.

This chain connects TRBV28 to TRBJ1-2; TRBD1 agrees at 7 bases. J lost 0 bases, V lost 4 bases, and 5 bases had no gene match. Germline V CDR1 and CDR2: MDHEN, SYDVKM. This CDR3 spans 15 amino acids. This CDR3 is CASSSGQYTNYGYTF. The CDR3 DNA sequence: TGTGCCAGCAGTTCGGGACAGTACACTAACTATGGCTACACCTTC.

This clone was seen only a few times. The CDR3 bases are TGTGCCAGCAGTGCGAACAGGGAATATGGCTACACCTTC. This gives the protein CASSANREYGYTF. The chain combines TRBV2 with TRBJ1-2, with D possibly matching TRBD1 (6 bases). The CDR3 loop spans 13 amino acids. The germline V gene encodes CDR1 SNHLY and CDR2 FYNNEI. V lost 4 bases and J 5 bases, leaving 11 bases between the germline ends.

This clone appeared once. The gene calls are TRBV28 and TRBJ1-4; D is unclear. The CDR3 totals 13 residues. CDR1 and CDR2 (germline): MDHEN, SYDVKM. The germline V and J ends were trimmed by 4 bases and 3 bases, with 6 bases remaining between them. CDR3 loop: CASSWGANEKLFF. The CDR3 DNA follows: TGTGCCAGCAGTTGGGGAGCTAATGAAAAACTGTTTTTT.

CDR3 nucleotides: TGTGCCAGCAGTTTAAAGGGAGGGCCCCTCCACTTT. Translating gives CASSLKGGPLHF. The chain couples TRBV28 to TRBJ1-6; D remains unclear. V was shortened by 2 bases and J by 13 bases, with 9 bases between the two germline ends. CDR3 size: 12 residues. Germline lookup yields CDR1 MDHEN and CDR2 SYDVKM.

CDR3 nucleotides: TGTGCCAGCAGCTTGCTAGCGGGAACGGAGACCCAGTACTTC. Its translation: CASSLLAGTETQYF. V is TRBV7-3 and J is TRBJ2-5; 9 bases map to TRBD2. V dropped 3 bases and J dropped 5; count of bases not matched to a gene: 4. The CDR3 spans 14 residues. The germline CDR1 and CDR2 sequences are SGHTA and FQGTGA.

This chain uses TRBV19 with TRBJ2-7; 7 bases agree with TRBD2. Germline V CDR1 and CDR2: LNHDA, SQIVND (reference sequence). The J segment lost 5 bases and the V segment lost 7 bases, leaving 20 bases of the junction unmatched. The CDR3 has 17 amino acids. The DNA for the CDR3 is TGTGCCAGTAAAGGAGACAAAGCGGGAACGTCCGGGAACGAGCAGTACTTC. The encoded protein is CASKGDKAGTSGNEQYF.

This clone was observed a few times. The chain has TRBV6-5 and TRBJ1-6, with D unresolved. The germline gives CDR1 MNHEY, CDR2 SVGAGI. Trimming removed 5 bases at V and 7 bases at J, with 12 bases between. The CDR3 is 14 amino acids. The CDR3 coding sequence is TGTGCCAGCAGTCGACGGGAGGAAAATTCACCCCTCCACTTT. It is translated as CASSRREENSPLHF.

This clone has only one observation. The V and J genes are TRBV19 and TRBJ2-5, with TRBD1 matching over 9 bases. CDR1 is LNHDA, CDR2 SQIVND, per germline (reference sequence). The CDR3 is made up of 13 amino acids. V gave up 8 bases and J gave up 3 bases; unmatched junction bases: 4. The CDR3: CASQQGAKETQYF. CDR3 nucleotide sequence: TGTGCCAGTCAACAGGGGGCCAAAGAGACCCAGTACTTC. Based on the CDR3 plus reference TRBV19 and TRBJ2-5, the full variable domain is DGGITQSPKYLFRKEGQNVTLSCEQNLNHDAMYWYRQDPGQGLRLIYYSQIVNDFQKGDIAEGYSVSREKKESFPLTVTSAQKNPTAFYLCASQQGAKETQYFGPGTRLLVL.

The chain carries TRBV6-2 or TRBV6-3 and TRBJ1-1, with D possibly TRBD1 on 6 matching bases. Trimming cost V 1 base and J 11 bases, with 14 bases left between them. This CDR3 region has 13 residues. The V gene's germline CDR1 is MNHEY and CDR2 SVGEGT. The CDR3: CASSYWQGLGAFF. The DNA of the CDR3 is TGTGCCAGCAGTTACTGGCAGGGGCTTGGGGCTTTCTTT.

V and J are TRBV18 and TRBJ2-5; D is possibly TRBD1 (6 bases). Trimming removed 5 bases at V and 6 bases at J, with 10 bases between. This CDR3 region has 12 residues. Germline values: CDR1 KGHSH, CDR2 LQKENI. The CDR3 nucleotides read TGTGCCAGCTCAAAGCAGGGGCAGACCCAGTACTTC. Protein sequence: CASSKQGQTQYF.

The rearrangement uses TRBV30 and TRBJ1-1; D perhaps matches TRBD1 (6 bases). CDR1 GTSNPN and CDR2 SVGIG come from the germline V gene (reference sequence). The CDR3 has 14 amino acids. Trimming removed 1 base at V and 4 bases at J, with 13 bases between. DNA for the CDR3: TGTGCCTGGAGTGGTTTAGGGGGATTCACTGAAGCTTTCTTT. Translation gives CAWSGLGGFTEAFF.